This TCR beta chain was sequenced for a study of cytomegalovirus exposure and HLA in healthy donors. The study, taken as a whole, reports: Roughly uniform depth of sequencing across donors was assumed in presence/absence analyses.

As for this clone: Its antigen is currently unknown.

PCR involved 60 Vbeta and 13 Jbeta primers. Per the original methods: About 11 million shared chains were among the about 80 million unique TCR beta chains that a later analysis counted. The protocol was immunoSEQ multiplex PCR, while the TCRdb copy is restricted to in-frame clones and leaves out a portion. V and J calls and clone size are given by that table; D and trimming were obtained from the DNA. The top ten clones hold around 2.4% of a sample with 120,000 to 150,000 clones, about 79% of them seen once. Germline V CDR1 and CDR2: SQVTM, ANQGSEA. The CDR3 has 12 residues. The V and J ends lost 2 bases and 6 bases respectively, with 8 bases between them.

The source material was PBMCs. The sequence derives from a male donor in good health and CMV-seronegative. The genes are TRBV29-1 and TRBJ2-1; perhaps TRBD1 as D (6 bases). CDR3 nucleotides: TGCAGCGTTGAACTAGGGGGCAATGAGCAGTTCTTC. Its translation: CSVELGGNEQFF.